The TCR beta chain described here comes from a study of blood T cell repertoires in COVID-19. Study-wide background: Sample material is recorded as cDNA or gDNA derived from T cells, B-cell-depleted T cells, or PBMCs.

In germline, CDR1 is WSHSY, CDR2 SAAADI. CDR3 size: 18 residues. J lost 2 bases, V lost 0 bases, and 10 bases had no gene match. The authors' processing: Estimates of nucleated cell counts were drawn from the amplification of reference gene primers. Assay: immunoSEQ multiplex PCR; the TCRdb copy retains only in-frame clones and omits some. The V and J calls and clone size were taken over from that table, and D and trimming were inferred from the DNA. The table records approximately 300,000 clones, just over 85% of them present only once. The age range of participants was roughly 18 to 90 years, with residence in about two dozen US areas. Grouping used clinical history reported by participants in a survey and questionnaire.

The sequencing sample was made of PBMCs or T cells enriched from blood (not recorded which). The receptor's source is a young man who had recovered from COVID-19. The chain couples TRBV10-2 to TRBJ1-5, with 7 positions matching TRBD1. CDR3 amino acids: CASSESGGGGFGNQPQHF. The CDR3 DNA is TGCGCCAGCAGTGAGTCAGGAGGGGGCGGTTTCGGCAATCAGCCCCAGCATTTT.